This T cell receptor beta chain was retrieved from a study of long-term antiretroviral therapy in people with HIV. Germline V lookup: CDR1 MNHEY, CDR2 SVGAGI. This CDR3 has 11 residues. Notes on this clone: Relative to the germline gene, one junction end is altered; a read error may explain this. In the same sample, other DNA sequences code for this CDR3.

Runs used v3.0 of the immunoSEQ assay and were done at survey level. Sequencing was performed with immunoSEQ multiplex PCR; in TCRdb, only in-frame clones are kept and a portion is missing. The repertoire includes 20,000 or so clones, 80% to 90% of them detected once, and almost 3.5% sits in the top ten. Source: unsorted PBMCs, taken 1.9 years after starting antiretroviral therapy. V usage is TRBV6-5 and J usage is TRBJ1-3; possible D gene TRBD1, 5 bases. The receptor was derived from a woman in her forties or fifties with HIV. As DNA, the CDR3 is TGTGCCAGCCGGAGGGGAAACACTATATATTTT. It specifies CASRRGNTIYF.